This entry lists 5 T cell receptor beta chains sequenced from one sample in a study of blood T cell repertoires in COVID-19. TCRdb keeps only in-frame clones here, not all; method: immunoSEQ multiplex PCR. The sample includes about 500,000 clones, less than 90% of them seen just once. Sequences were obtained from peripheral blood. The receptors stem from a woman in her forties or fifties with COVID-19, enrolled during active disease.

This clone was seen a handful of times. The J gene is TRBJ1-3, the V gene TRBV28; D is unresolved. The V end lost 7 bases, the J end lost 0 bases, and 10 bases lay between the germline ends. Germline CDR1 is MDHEN and CDR2 is SYDVKM. The CDR3 totals 14 residues. CDR3 in amino acids: CASNQYSSGNTIYF. The CDR3 coding sequence is TGTGCCAGCAATCAGTACAGCTCTGGAAACACCATATATTTT.

The CDR3 coding sequence is TGTGCCAGCAGCCAACACGGGGGGGGGCCCTACAATGAGCAGTTCTTC. Translating gives CASSQHGGGPYNEQFF. The gene calls are TRBV3-1 (or the pseudogene TRBV3-2) and TRBJ2-1, with TRBD2 matching 8 bases. The V gene end was trimmed by 2 bases and the J gene end by 2 bases; junction bases not matched to a gene: 5. This CDR3 contains 16 residues. Germline V gene sequence: CDR1 LGHDT, CDR2 YNNKEL (reference sequence).

The V gene is TRBV5-6, the J gene TRBJ2-7; TRBD2 is a possible D gene (7 bases). With 1 base removed from V and 5 bases from J, the gap between germline ends came to 13 bases. The CDR3 has 14 residues. CDR1 is SGHDT and CDR2 is YYEEEE in the germline V gene. CDR3: CASSLMGGLDEQYF. The CDR3, as DNA: TGTGCCAGCAGCTTGATGGGGGGGCTAGACGAGCAGTACTTC. The full variable domain, with the rest looked up from reference TRBV5-6 and TRBJ2-7, is DAGVTQSPTHLIKTRGQQVTLRCSPKSGHDTVSWYQQALGQGPQFIFQYYEEEERQRGNFPDRFSGHQFPNYSSELNVNALLLGDSALYLCASSLMGGLDEQYFGPGTRLTVT.

The CDR3 DNA sequence: TGTGCCAGCAGCCGAGAGACGGTGGGGCATGGCTACACCTTC. This translates into CASSRETVGHGYTF. The rearrangement links TRBV9 to TRBJ1-2, with D possibly being TRBD1 (5 bases). Germline CDR1 reads SGDLS; CDR2 reads YYNGEE. The CDR3 length is 14 residues. The V gene lost 4 bases and the J gene lost 6 bases, with 16 bases spanning the gap.

V is TRBV7-2 and J is TRBJ2-3; 8 nucleotides agree with TRBD1. This CDR3 region has 16 residues. The V and J ends lost 4 bases and 3 bases, in that order; junction bases with no gene match: 9. CDR1 is SGHTA and CDR2 is FQGNSA in the germline V gene. The CDR3: CASSYRPQGATDTQYF. The CDR3 DNA reads TGTGCCAGCAGCTACCGCCCCCAGGGGGCAACAGATACGCAGTATTTT.